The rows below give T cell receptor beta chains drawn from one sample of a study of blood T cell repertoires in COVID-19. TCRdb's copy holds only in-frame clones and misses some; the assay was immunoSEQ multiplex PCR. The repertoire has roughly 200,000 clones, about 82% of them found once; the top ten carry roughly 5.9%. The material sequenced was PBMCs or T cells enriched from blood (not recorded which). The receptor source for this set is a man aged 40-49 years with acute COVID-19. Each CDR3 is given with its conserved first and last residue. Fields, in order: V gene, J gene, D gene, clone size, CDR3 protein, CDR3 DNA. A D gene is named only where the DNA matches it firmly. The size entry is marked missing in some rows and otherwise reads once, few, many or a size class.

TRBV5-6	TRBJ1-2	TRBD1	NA	CASSLQQGYLYGYTF	TGTGCCAGCAGCTTGCAACAGGGGTACCTCTATGGCTACACCTTC
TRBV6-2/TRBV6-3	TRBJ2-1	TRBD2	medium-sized	CASSRSESAGAFGEQFF	TGTGCCAGCAGCCGTTCCGAGTCTGCGGGAGCCTTCGGTGAGCAGTTCTTC
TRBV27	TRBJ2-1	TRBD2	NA	CASSLGLAGLSSYNEQFF	TGTGCCAGCAGCCTCGGGCTAGCGGGGTTAAGCTCCTACAATGAGCAGTTCTTC
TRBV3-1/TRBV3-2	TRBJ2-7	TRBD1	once	CASSQVFGTGLYEQYF	TGTGCCAGCAGCCAAGTATTCGGGACAGGGTTGTACGAGCAGTACTTC
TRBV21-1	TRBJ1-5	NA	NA	CASSMHGGGRQPQHF	TGTGCCAGCAGCATGCACGGGGGGGGCAGGCAGCCCCAGCATTTT
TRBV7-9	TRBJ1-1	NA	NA	CASSLTPKEAFF	TGTGCCAGCAGCTTAACCCCCAAAGAGGCTTTCTTT
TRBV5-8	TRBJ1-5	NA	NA	CASSLRLSTDYSNQPQHF	TGTGCCAGCAGCTTAAGGCTCTCTACAGACTATAGCAATCAGCCCCAGCATTTT
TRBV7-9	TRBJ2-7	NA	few	CASKGGRNEQYF	TGTGCCAGCAAGGGAGGTAGGAACGAGCAGTACTTC
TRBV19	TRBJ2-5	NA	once	CASRSQETQYF	TGTGCCAGCAGGTCTCAAGAGACCCAGTACTTC
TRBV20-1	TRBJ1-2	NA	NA	CSARDLGYTF	TGCAGTGCTAGAGATCTTGGCTACACCTTC
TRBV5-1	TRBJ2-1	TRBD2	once	CASSLDLTLADSYNEQFF	TGCGCCAGCAGCTTGGATTTGACTCTAGCGGACTCCTACAATGAGCAGTTCTTC
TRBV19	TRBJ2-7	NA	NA	CASSIAGTYEQYF	TGTGCCAGTAGTATAGCCGGTACCTACGAGCAGTACTTC
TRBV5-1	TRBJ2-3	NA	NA	CASSGTPPPLEGADTQYF	TGCGCCAGCAGCGGAACCCCGCCCCCCTTGGAAGGGGCCGATACGCAGTATTTT
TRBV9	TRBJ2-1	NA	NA	CASSENHSLYEQFF	TGTGCCAGCAGCGAGAACCACAGTCTCTATGAGCAGTTCTTC
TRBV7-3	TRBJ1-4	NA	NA	CASSLMGAGEKLFF	TGTGCCAGCAGCTTAATGGGGGCAGGAGAAAAACTGTTTTTT
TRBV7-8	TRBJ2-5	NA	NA	CASSLAEIQETQYF	TGTGCCAGCAGCTTAGCCGAGATCCAAGAGACCCAGTACTTC
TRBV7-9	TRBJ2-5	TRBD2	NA	CASSPGLAVQETQYF	TGTGCCAGCAGCCCCGGACTAGCGGTACAAGAGACCCAGTACTTC
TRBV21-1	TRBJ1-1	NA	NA	CASKWSRQINTEAFF	TGTGCCAGCAAGTGGTCCCGACAGATAAACACTGAAGCTTTCTTT
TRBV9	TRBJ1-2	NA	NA	CASSVEDSPNYGYTF	TGTGCCAGCAGCGTGGAGGACAGCCCTAACTATGGCTACACCTTC
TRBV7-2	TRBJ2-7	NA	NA	CASSLLREQYF	TGTGCCAGCAGCTTACTCCGCGAGCAGTACTTC
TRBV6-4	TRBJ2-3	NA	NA	CASSDLGGADTQYF	TGTGCCAGCAGTGATTTGGGGGGAGCGGATACGCAGTATTTT
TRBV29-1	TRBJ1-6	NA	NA	CSAGNGSPLHF	TGCAGCGCCGGGAATGGCTCACCCCTCCACTTT
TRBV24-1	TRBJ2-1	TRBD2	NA	CATSAVAGVRYNEQFF	TGTGCCACCAGTGCCGTAGCGGGAGTAAGGTACAATGAGCAGTTCTTC
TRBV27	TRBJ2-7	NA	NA	CASSPTGNWEQYF	TGTGCCAGCAGTCCTACAGGGAATTGGGAGCAGTACTTC
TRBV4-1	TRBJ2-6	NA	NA	CASSQTETGPLSGANVLTF	TGCGCCAGCAGCCAAACGGAGACAGGCCCCCTCTCTGGGGCCAACGTCCTGACTTTC
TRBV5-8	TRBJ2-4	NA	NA	CASSLFVTVGNIQYF	TGTGCCAGCAGCTTGTTCGTGACAGTAGGGAACATTCAGTACTTC
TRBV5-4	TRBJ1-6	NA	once	CASSLREATALHF	TGTGCCAGCAGCCTCCGTGAGGCCACGGCCCTCCACTTT
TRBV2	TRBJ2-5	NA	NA	CASKAGTQTQYF	TGTGCCAGCAAGGCGGGGACGCAGACCCAGTACTTC